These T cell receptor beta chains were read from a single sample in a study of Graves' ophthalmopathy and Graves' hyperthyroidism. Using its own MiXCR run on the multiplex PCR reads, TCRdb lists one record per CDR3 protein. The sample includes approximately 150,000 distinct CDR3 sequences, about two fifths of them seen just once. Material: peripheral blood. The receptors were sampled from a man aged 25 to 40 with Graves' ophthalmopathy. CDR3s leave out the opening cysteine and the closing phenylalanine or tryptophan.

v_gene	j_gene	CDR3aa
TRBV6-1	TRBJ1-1	ASSIPGVRGEAF
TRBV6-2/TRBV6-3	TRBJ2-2	ASSNSGRRELF
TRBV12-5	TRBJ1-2	ASGFGTQGGEDGYT
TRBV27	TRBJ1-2	ASSYSLASTNYGYT
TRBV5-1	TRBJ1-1	ASTLDQGEAF
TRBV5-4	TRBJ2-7	ASSHAKLGGGGALREQY
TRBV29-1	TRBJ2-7	SARLASYEQY
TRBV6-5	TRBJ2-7	ASRTSGFYEQY
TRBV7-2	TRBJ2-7	ASSLAQGGVRAGGHEQY
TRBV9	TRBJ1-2	ASSVGVGAYGYT
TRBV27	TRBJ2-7	ASSPTGTGHHEQY
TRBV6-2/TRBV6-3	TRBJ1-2	ASSSGQVNGYGYT
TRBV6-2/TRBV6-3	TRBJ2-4	ASRKPWGPGAKNIQY
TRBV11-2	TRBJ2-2	ASSPLVATGELF
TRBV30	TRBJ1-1	AWSLPEHRGRTEAF
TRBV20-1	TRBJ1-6	SARIPGTDGSPLH
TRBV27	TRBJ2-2	ASSSADGELF
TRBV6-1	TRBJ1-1	ASSPRGGGTEAF
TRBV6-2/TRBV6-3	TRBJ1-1	ASSYVDRV
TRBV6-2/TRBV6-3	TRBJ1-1	ASSLIQGDTEAF
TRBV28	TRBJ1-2	ASSLGAANYGYT
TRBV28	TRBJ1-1	ASSSSGTALYTEAF
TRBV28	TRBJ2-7	ASSTAGVQEQY
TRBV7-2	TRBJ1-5	ASSPWVSGNQPQH
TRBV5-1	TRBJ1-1	ASSSGQVITEAF
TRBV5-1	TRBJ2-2	ASGTSGGTGELF
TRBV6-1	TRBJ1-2	ASSELSGANYGYT
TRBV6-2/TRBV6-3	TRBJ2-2	ASSYRQNTGELF
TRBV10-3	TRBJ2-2	AISLTRTSDTGELF
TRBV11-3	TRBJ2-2	ASSSRDGSTGELF
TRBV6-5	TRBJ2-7	ASRTGGPYEQY
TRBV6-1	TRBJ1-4	ASSEAYRATNEKLF
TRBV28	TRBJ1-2	ASSFESNYGYT
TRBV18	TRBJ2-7	ASSPPAGYEQY
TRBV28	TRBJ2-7	ASSPPSMTDTYEQY
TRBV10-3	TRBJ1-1	AISVGDPNTEAF
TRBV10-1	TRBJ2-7	ASSTGTSSYEQY
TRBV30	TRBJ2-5	AWVSGETQY
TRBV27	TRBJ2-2	ATIASGSVGELF
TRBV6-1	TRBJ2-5	ASRVGGNPEETQY
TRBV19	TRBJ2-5	ASSWKREPLETQY
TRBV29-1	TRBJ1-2	SVEVDRGRGYT
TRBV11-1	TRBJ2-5	ASSLVLASETQY
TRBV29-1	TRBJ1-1	SVAQGSNTEAF
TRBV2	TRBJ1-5	ASSESQPQH
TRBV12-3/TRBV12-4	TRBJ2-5	ASSPSSGRETQY
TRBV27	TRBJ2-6	ASSFEGAGANVLT
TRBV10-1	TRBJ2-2	ASASRPYTGELF
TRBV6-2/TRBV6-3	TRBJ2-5	ASSYSRRETQY
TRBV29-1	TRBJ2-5	SGLGEVETQY
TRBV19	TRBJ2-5	ASSKDRAFSTRGSEETQY
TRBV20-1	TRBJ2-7	SARRPADLSYEQY
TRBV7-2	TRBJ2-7	ASSFGLAGDEQY
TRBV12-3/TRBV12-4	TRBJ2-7	ASRQREVYEQY
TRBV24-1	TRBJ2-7	ATSDPGLAGAEQY
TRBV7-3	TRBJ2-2	ASSSQTNTGELF
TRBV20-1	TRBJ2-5	SVTVFPRGETQY
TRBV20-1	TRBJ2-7	SAPLGGDGGKQY
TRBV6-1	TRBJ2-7	ASRPSGGAYEQY
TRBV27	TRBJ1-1	ASPSGGGTEAF